One and the same sample provided the 23 T cell receptor beta chains below, sequenced in a study of blood T cell repertoires in COVID-19. Method: immunoSEQ multiplex PCR; TCRdb's copy keeps in-frame clones and lacks some. The sample has roughly 150,000 clones, 65% to 85% seen once. The sample taken for sequencing was PBMCs or T cells enriched from blood (not recorded which). The receptor set was obtained from a man in his forties who had recovered from COVID-19.

As for this clone: An end of the junction differs from the germline gene, which may be a read error. This chain links TRBV7-2 with TRBJ2-1, with D maybe TRBD1 (7 bases). The CDR3 has 16 residues. The V gene's germline CDR1 is SGHTA and CDR2 FQGNSA. CDR3 sequence (DNA): TGTGCCAGCAGCGTAGCGGCAGGGGGGTCCTACAATGAGCAGTTCTTC. Translating gives CASSVAAGGSYNEQFF.

The CDR3: CASSQAEGEDSPLHF. In DNA form, the CDR3 reads TGCGCCAGCAGCCAAGCGGAGGGAGAGGACTCACCCCTCCACTTT. V and J are TRBV4-1 and TRBJ1-6; no clear D. CDR1 MGHRA and CDR2 YSYEKL come from the germline V gene. The V end was cut by 1 base, the J end by 10 bases, with 14 bases between. The CDR3 is 15 amino acids.

The gene calls are TRBV18 and TRBJ1-5, with 8 bases identical to TRBD1. Germline CDR1 KGHSH, CDR2 LQKENI. The CDR3 has 16 residues. The ends lost 0 bases at V and 4 bases at J; junction bases unmatched: 5. The CDR3 loop reads CASSPPQGAGNQPQHF. In nucleotides, the CDR3 is TGTGCCAGCTCACCACCGCAGGGGGCGGGAAATCAGCCCCAGCATTTT.

A single count supports this clone. The CDR3 reads CASSSRTGDNEQFF. CDR3 nucleotides: TGTGCCAGCAGCTCGCGGACAGGGGACAATGAGCAGTTCTTC. J is TRBJ2-1 and V is TRBV7-3, with 9 bases matching TRBD1. Germline CDR1 is SGHTA and CDR2 is FQGTGA. V trimming: 4 bases; J trimming: 5 bases; junction bases outside the gene matches: 3. CDR3 size: 14 residues. Variable domain in full (rest from reference TRBV7-3 and TRBJ2-1): GAGVSQTPSNKVTEKGKYVELRCDPISGHTALYWYRQSLGQGPEFLIYFQGTGAADDSGLPNDRFFAVRPEGSVSTLKIQRTERGDSAVYLCASSSRTGDNEQFFGPGTRLTVL.

The V gene is TRBV24-1, the J gene TRBJ1-2; D call uncertain. V lost 3 bases and J 8 bases, leaving 9 bases between the germline ends. Germline V gene data show CDR1 as KGHDR and CDR2 as SFDVKD. The length of the CDR3 is 12 residues. DNA for the CDR3: TGTGCCACCAGTGATGGGCTGCGCGGCTACACCTTC. Translating it yields CATSDGLRGYTF.

The chain employs TRBV27 and TRBJ1-1, with 7 bases aligning to TRBD1. The CDR3 runs to 13 residues. Germline V gene lookup returns CDR1 MNHEY and CDR2 SMNVEV (reference sequence). V shed 7 bases, J shed 1 base, and the junction held 3 bases outside the gene matches. CDR3 coding DNA: TGTGCCAGCACGAGACAGGGGAACACTGAAGCTTTCTTT. Its protein is CASTRQGNTEAFF.

Remarks on this clone: Other DNA variants within this sample encode the same CDR3. This rearrangement joins TRBV6-1 to TRBJ1-3; no reliable D call. From germline, CDR1 is MNHNS and CDR2 SASEGT. Deletions cut 2 bases from V and 0 bases from J, with 5 bases between. CDR3 length equals 14 residues. The CDR3 DNA reads as TGTGCCAGCAGTGAAACTGGCTCTGGAAACACCATATATTTT. Its translation is CASSETGSGNTIYF.

V gene TRBV3-1 (or the pseudogene TRBV3-2) combines with J gene TRBJ2-3; TRBD2 agrees at 13 bases. CDR1 and CDR2 from the germline V gene are LGHDT and YNNKEL (reference sequence). Unmatched junction bases numbered 11, after V lost 4 bases and J lost 4 bases. The CDR3 spans 18 residues. The CDR3 loop is CASSLSRLLAGGPDTQYF. The CDR3 DNA reads as TGTGCCAGCAGCCTGTCGCGCCTACTAGCGGGGGGGCCAGATACGCAGTATTTT.

The chain uses TRBV2 and TRBJ1-1; D call uncertain. CDR3 length: 19 amino acids. The germline CDR1 and CDR2 sequences are SNHLY and FYNNEI. The ends were cut back, 0 bases at V and 7 bases at J, with 27 bases in the middle. The CDR3 protein is CASSEARQFLVRRNREAFF. The CDR3 coding sequence is TGTGCCAGCAGTGAAGCGCGGCAGTTTTTGGTCCGGAGAAACCGTGAAGCTTTCTTT.

The rearrangement links TRBV6-5 to TRBJ1-2, with D unresolved. This CDR3 comprises 15 residues. V shed 4 bases and J shed 7 bases, with 19 bases lying between them. The germline CDR1 and CDR2 sequences are MNHEY and SVGAGI. This CDR3 is CASSFLSVIRGGYTF. For the CDR3, the DNA is TGTGCCAGCAGTTTCCTTTCCGTGATCCGGGGTGGCTACACCTTC.

The chain joins TRBV9 to TRBJ1-1; TRBD1 matches 11 bases. From germline, CDR1 is SGDLS and CDR2 YYNGEE. Trimming removed 4 bases from V and 5 bases from J; junction bases left unmatched: 7. This CDR3 contains 15 residues. CDR3 protein: CASSTGQGEWTEAFF. For the CDR3, the DNA is TGTGCCAGCAGCACGGGACAGGGGGAATGGACTGAAGCTTTCTTT.

This clone appeared many times. V and J are TRBV10-1 and TRBJ1-2, with TRBD1 as a possible D gene (6 bases). V was shortened by 5 bases and J by 8 bases, with 15 bases between the two germline ends. This CDR3 has 13 residues. The germline gives CDR1 WNHNN, CDR2 SYGVQD (reference sequence). CDR3 in DNA: TGCGCCAGCAGTCCGGGAGGGGGAGGCGGCTACACCTTC. As protein: CASSPGGGGGYTF.

The V gene is TRBV23-1, the J gene TRBJ1-2; tentatively, D is TRBD1 (5 bases). TRBV23-1 is recorded as an ORF, its role being uncertain. Trimming took 6 bases from V and 3 from J, leaving 8 bases between them. The CDR3 is 12 amino acids. The CDR3 sequence: CASSGRDYGYTF. The CDR3, as DNA: TGCGCCAGCAGCGGCAGGGACTATGGCTACACCTTC.

The chain recombines TRBV11-2 with TRBJ2-1; 8 bases fit TRBD2. V shed 2 bases, J shed 5 bases, and the junction held 5 bases outside the gene matches. The CDR3 is made up of 15 amino acids. Germline-derived CDR1 and CDR2 are SGHAT and FQNNGV. CDR3 nucleotide sequence: TGTGCCAGCAGCTTAATAACGGGGGGGAACAATGAGCAGTTCTTC. Translation: CASSLITGGNNEQFF.

The rearrangement uses TRBV12-2 and TRBJ2-3; the table assigns TRBD2, which was not confirmed against the DNA. TRBV12-2 is described as a pseudogene. The CDR3 runs 17 residues. The CDR3 region has the DNA TGTGCAAGTCGCTTAGCTAATACTAGCTGCTGCAGAGATACGCAGTATTTT. It yields the protein CASRLANTSCCRDTQYF.

This clone was seen a handful of times. This chain connects TRBV19 to TRBJ2-1, with D possibly being TRBD2 (7 bases). Germline V lookup: CDR1 LNHDA, CDR2 SQIVND (reference sequence). V was shortened by 2 bases and J by 0 bases, with 20 bases between the two germline ends. The CDR3 totals 19 residues. CDR3 residues: CASSIRAGALLSSYNEQFF. The CDR3 nucleotides read TGTGCCAGTAGTATAAGGGCGGGGGCCCTCCTCAGCTCCTACAATGAGCAGTTCTTC.

The gene calls are TRBV6-1 and TRBJ1-2; no definite D call. Per germline, CDR1 MNHNS and CDR2 SASEGT. Trimming cost V 3 bases and J 8 bases, with 10 bases left between them. The CDR3 runs 12 residues. The CDR3 region is CASSETYGGYTF. CDR3 bases: TGTGCCAGCAGTGAGACCTACGGGGGCTACACCTTC.

The genes are TRBV5-5 and TRBJ1-2; D gene ambiguous. Germline assignment: CDR1 SGHKS and CDR2 YYEKEE (reference sequence). The length of the CDR3 is 14 residues. Between the trimmed V and J ends, which lost 2 bases and 1 base, there was a span of 9 bases. The CDR3 protein is CASSLIPSNYGYTF. For the CDR3, the DNA is TGTGCCAGCAGCTTAATCCCCAGTAACTATGGCTACACCTTC.

This clone was seen a handful of times. The gene calls are TRBV5-1 and TRBJ1-2, with D possibly matching TRBD1 (5 bases). Per the germline V gene, CDR1 is SGHRS and CDR2 is YFSETQ. CDR3 length equals 18 residues. Deletions cut 0 bases from V and 6 bases from J, with 24 bases between. As DNA, the CDR3 is TGCGCCAGCAGCTTGGTATATGGTTTCGCAGGGATGGGTGATGGCTACACCTTC. It yields the protein CASSLVYGFAGMGDGYTF.

The V and J genes are TRBV5-1 and TRBJ2-5, with TRBD2 matching 12 bases. CDR3 size: 16 residues. Looked up from germline, CDR1 is SGHRS and CDR2 is YFSETQ. V lost 4 bases to trimming and J lost 0 bases; unmatched junction nucleotides: 4. Here the CDR3 reads CASSPTSGGYQETQYF. CDR3 bases: TGCGCCAGCAGCCCCACTAGCGGGGGGTACCAAGAGACCCAGTACTTC.

The V call is TRBV9, the J call TRBJ1-2; TRBD1 might be the D (5 bases). The CDR3 is 13 residues long. The germline V gene encodes CDR1 SGDLS and CDR2 YYNGEE. Trimming left V 2 bases short and J 4 bases short, with 9 bases between. The CDR3: CASSVTESYGYTF. The DNA of the CDR3 is TGTGCCAGCAGCGTGACAGAGTCCTATGGCTACACCTTC.

This clone was counted at least ten times. V is TRBV2 and J is TRBJ1-2, with TRBD1 as a possible D gene (6 bases). Germline values: CDR1 SNHLY, CDR2 FYNNEI. CDR3 length: 14 amino acids. The V and J ends lost 2 bases and 5 bases respectively, with 12 bases between them. This CDR3 is CASSERGHWYGYTF. CDR3 sequence (DNA): TGTGCCAGCAGTGAACGGGGACACTGGTATGGCTACACCTTC.

This chain connects TRBV4-1 to TRBJ1-4; 7 bases fit TRBD1. J gave up 3 bases and V 1 base, and 5 bases lay outside the gene matches. Looked up from germline, CDR1 is MGHRA and CDR2 is YSYEKL. This CDR3 region has 16 residues. The CDR3 DNA is TGCGCCAGCAGCCAAGGTGGGGGACAGTCTAATGAAAAACTGTTTTTT. This sequence encodes CASSQGGGQSNEKLFF.